This T cell receptor beta chain came from a study of blood T cell repertoires in COVID-19. Study at large: Whether acute or convalescent, the COVID-19 samples came from the United States, Italy and Spain.

CDR3 length equals 16 residues. Germline V gene lookup returns CDR1 MGHRA and CDR2 YSYEKL. The J segment lost 1 base and the V segment lost 1 base, leaving 4 bases of the junction unmatched. Recruitment covered about two dozen US areas and drew participants whose ages spanned about 18 to 100 years. Shortly before study entry, within 2 weeks, exposed participants had met a COVID-19 case. Original analysis: The assay estimated nucleated cells by amplifying reference gene primers. TCRdb's copy holds only in-frame clones and misses some; the assay was immunoSEQ multiplex PCR. D and trimming were read from the DNA, whereas the V and J calls and clone size are those reported in that table. The table lists over 350,000 clones, just over 90% of them singletons.

This rearrangement joins TRBV4-1 to TRBJ2-1, with 7 positions matching TRBD1. The clonotype was recovered from a woman between 35 and 50 years old who had been exposed to COVID-19. The sequencing sample was made of PBMCs or T cells enriched from blood (not recorded which). DNA of the CDR3: TGCGCCAGCAGCCAAGGGCAGGGGGTTTCCTACAATGAGCAGTTCTTC. Its translation: CASSQGQGVSYNEQFF.